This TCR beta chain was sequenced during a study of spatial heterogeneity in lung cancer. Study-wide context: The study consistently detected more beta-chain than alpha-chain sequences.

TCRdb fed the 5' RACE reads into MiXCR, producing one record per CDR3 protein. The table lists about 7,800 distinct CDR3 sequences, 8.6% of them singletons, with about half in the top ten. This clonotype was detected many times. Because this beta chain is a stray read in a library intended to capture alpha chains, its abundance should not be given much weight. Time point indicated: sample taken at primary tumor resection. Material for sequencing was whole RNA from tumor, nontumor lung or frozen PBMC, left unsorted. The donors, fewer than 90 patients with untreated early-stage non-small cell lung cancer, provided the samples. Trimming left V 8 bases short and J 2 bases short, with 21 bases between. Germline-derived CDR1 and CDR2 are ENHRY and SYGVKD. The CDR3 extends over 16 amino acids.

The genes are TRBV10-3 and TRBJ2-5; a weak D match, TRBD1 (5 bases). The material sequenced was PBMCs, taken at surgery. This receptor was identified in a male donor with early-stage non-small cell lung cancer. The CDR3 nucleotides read TGTGCCATCGCTGTCTCAGGGATGGTACTACAAGAGACCCAGTACTTC. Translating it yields CAIAVSGMVLQETQYF.